The following is a TCR beta chain sequence with its context. What it binds is unknown. The PCR ran on 60 Vbeta and 13 Jbeta primers. Using immunoSEQ multiplex PCR, the repertoire was profiled, and TCRdb retains in-frame clones only, with some absent. The sample comprises about 140,000 clones, roughly 80% of which are singletons, and nearly 7% rests with the top ten. This entry comes from a study of cytomegalovirus exposure and HLA in healthy donors. This CDR3 region has 16 residues. Deletions cut 7 bases from V and 0 bases from J, with 19 bases between. CDR1 and CDR2 (germline): MNHEY, SMNVEV (reference sequence). The study, taken as a whole, reports: Later on, analysis showed that most CMV-associated TCR beta chains appeared to be HLA-restricted. With high specificity and sensitivity, the classifier reportedly diagnosed cytomegalovirus status.

This receptor was identified in a man aged 40-49 years in good health and CMV-seropositive. Source material: PBMCs. This chain connects TRBV27 to TRBJ2-7, with a tentative D call TRBD1 (6 bases). The CDR3 DNA reads as TGTGCCAGCAAATATCTAGCAGGGGTCGACTCCTACGAGCAGTACTTC. Encoded protein: CASKYLAGVDSYEQYF.